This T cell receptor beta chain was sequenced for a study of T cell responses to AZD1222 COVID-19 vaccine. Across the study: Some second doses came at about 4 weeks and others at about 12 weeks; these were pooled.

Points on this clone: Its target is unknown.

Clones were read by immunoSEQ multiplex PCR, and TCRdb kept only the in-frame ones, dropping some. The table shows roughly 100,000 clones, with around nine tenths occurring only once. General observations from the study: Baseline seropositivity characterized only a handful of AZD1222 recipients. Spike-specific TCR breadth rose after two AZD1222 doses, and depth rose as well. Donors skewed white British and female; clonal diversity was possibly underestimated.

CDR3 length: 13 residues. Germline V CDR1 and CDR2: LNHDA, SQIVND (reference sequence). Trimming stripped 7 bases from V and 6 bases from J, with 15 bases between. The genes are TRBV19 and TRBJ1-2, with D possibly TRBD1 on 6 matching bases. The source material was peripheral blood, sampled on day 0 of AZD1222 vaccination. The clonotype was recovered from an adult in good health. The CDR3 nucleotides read TGTGCCAGTACCCAGACAGGTCTTGATGGCTACACCTTC. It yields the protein CASTQTGLDGYTF.